The T cell receptor (beta chain) described here comes from a study of radiation and T cells in renal cell carcinoma. Study as a whole: Nephrectomy followed 15 Gy stereotactic body radiation by 4 weeks.

The time point here: baseline pretreatment blood. Indicated treatment: 15 Gy SBRT to primary tumor, nephrectomy 4 weeks later. Blood was sampled at baseline, 2 weeks and 4 weeks after SBRT. Concerning this clone: No antigen is known for it.

Measured with immunoSEQ multiplex PCR; TCRdb has only the in-frame clones, and not every one. The table lists about 140,000 clones, 75% to 90% of them singletons. Broader study findings: In blood, top tumor clones expanded by 2 weeks, shrinking by 4. Without pretreatment biopsies, baseline tumor clonotype presence was undetermined.

There are 15 residues in the CDR3. The trim removed 4 bases at V and 0 bases at J, leaving 2 bases unmatched. Germline assignment: CDR1 SGHNT and CDR2 YYREEE (reference sequence). The source material was blood, sampled from a patient whose treatment included radiotherapy and nephrectomy. The receptor was derived from a woman aged 45-65 years with renal cell carcinoma. The genes are TRBV5-4 and TRBJ2-1; 9 positions match TRBD1. The CDR3 nucleotides read TGTGCCAGCAGCGGACAGGGGAGCTCCTACAATGAGCAGTTCTTC. Encoded protein: CASSGQGSSYNEQFF. The full variable domain, completed using reference TRBV5-4 and TRBJ2-1, is ETGVTQSPTHLIKTRGQQVTLRCSSQSGHNTVSWYQQALGQGPQFIFQYYREEENGRGNFPPRFSGLQFPNYSSELNVNALELDDSALYLCASSGQGSSYNEQFFGPGTRLTVL.